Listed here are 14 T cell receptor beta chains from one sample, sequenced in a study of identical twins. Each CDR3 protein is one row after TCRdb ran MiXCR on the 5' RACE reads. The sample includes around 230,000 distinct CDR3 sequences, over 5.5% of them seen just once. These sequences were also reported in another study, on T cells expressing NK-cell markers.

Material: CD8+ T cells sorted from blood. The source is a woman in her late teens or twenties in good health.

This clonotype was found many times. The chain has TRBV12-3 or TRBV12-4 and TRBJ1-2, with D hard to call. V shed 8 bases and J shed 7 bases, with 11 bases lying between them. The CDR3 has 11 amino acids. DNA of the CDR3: TGTGCCAGCGGATGGGGTGGTGGCTACACCTTC. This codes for CASGWGGGYTF.

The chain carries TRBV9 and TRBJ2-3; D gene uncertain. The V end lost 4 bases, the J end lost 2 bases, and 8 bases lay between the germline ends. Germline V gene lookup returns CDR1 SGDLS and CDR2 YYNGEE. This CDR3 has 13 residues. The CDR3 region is CASSPTDTDTQYF. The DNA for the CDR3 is TGTGCCAGCAGCCCTACAGACACAGATACGCAGTATTTT.

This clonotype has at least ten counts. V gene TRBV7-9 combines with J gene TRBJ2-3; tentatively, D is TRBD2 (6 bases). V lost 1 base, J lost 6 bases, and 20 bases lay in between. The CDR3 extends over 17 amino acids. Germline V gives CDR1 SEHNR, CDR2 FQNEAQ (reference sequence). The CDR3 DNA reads TGTGCCAGCAGCTTAGGGGTCCTGACTAGTAGTTCCGATACGCAGTATTTT. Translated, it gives CASSLGVLTSSSDTQYF.

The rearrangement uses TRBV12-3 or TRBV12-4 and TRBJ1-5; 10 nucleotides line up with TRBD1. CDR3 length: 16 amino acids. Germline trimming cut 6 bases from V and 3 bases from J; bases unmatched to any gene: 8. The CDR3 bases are TGTGCCAGCAGCCCTGGGACAGGGGACTTCAATCAGCCCCAGCATTTT. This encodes CASSPGTGDFNQPQHF.

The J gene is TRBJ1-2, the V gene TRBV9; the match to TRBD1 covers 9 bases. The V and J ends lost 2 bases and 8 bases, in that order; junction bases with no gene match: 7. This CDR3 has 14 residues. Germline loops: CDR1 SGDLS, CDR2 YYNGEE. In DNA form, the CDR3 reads TGTGCCAGCAGCGTCGGGACAGGGTTCGTCGGCTACACCTTC. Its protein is CASSVGTGFVGYTF.

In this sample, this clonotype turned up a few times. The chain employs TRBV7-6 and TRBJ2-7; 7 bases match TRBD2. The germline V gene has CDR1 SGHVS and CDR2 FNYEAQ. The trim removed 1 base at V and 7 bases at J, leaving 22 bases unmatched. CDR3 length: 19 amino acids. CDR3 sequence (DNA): TGTGCCAGCAGCTTAGTCGCAGCGGGGCAACCGAATATCATGGTAGAGCAGTACTTC. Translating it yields CASSLVAAGQPNIMVEQYF.

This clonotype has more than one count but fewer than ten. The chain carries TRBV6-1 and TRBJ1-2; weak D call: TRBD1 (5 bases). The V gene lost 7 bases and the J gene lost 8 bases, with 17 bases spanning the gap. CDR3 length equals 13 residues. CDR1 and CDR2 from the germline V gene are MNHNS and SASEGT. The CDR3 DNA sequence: TGTGCCAGCACCCCTGGGGGACTGGAAGGCTACACCTTC. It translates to CASTPGGLEGYTF.

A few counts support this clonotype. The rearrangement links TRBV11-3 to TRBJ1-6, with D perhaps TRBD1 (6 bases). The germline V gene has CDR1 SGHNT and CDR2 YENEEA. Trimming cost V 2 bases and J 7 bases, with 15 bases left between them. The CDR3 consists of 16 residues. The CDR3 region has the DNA TGTGCCAGCAGCTTATGGGAGGACAGCATCAATTCACCCCTCCACTTT. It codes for CASSLWEDSINSPLHF.

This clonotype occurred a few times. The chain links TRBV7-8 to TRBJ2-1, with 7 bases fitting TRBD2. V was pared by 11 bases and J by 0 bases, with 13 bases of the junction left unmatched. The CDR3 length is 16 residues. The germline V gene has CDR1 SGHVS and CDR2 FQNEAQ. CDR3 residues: CAGIQMGGGSYNEQFF. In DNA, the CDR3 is TGTGCCGGAATCCAAATGGGGGGGGGCTCCTACAATGAGCAGTTCTTC.

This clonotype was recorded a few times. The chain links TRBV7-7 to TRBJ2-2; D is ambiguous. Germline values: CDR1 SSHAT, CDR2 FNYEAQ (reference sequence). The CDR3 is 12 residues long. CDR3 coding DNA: TGTGTAGTTCTGTCAAACACCGGGGAGCTGTTTTTT. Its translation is CVVLSNTGELFF.

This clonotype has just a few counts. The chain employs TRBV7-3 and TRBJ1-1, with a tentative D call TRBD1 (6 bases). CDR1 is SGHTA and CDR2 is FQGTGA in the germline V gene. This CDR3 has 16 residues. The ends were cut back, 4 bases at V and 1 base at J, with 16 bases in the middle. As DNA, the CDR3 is TGTGCCAGCAGCTCCCAGGCTTGGGGGCCGAACACTGAAGCTTTCTTT. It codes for CASSSQAWGPNTEAFF.

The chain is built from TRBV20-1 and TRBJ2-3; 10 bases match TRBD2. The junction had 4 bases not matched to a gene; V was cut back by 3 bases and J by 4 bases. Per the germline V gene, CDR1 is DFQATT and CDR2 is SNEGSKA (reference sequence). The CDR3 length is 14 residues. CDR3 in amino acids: CSASNSGGADTQYF. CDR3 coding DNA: TGCAGTGCTAGTAACAGCGGGGGGGCAGATACGCAGTATTTT.

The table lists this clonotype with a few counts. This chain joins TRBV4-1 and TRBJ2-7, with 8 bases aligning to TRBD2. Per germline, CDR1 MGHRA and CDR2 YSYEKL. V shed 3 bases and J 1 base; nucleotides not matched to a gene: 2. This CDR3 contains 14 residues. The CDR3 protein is CASSQIAGSYEQYF. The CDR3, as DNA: TGCGCCAGCAGCCAGATAGCGGGATCCTACGAGCAGTACTTC.

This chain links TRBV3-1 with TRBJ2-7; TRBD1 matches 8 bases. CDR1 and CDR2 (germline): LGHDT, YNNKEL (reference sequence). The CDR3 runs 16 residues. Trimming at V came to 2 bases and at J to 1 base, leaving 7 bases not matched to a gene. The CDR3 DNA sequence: TGTGCCAGCAGCCAATCCGACAGGGGCTGGTCCTACGAGCAGTACTTC. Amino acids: CASSQSDRGWSYEQYF.